The 27 T cell receptor beta chains below were found in one sample sequenced in a study of OX40 agonist ivuxolimab in advanced cancers. Clones were sequenced by immunoSEQ multiplex PCR, and TCRdb holds only the in-frame ones, with some missing. The sample includes more than 55,000 clones, about 88% seen only once; the top ten take 0.77%. Sequenced material: CD4+ or CD8+ T cells sorted from blood, taken in a trial of the OX40 agonist ivuxolimab. These receptors all come from an adult with an advanced solid tumor such as melanoma, head and neck, liver or kidney cancer.

The CDR3: CASSTKKGSPSYNEQFF. Written as DNA, the CDR3 is TGTGCCAGCAGTACCAAGAAAGGGTCCCCCTCCTACAATGAGCAGTTCTTC. V and J are TRBV27 and TRBJ2-1, with no clear D. This CDR3 has 17 amino acids. Trimming stripped 5 bases from V and 0 bases from J, with 17 bases between. Germline values: CDR1 MNHEY, CDR2 SMNVEV (reference sequence).

The V call is TRBV7-2, the J call TRBJ1-2; D ambiguous. V lost 1 base to trimming and J lost 4 bases, with 4 bases between them. Germline CDR1 SGHTA, CDR2 FQGNSA. CDR3 length equals 12 residues. The CDR3 DNA is TGTGCCAGCAGCTTAGGGACCTATGGCTACACCTTC. Protein sequence: CASSLGTYGYTF.

The chain couples TRBV7-2 to TRBJ2-7; 9 bases align to TRBD1. Germline trimming cut 4 bases from V and 7 bases from J; bases unmatched to any gene: 5. From germline, CDR1 is SGHTA and CDR2 FQGNSA. The CDR3 is 13 residues long. CDR3 bases: TGTGCCAGCAGCTCACAGGGGGCGCTTGAGCAGTACTTC. Its protein product is CASSSQGALEQYF.

V and J are TRBV30 and TRBJ2-5, with a weak D call TRBD1 (6 bases). The germline V and J ends were trimmed by 0 bases and 5 bases, with 16 bases remaining between them. The germline V gene has CDR1 GTSNPN and CDR2 SVGIG (reference sequence). The CDR3 spans 15 residues. The chain's CDR3 is CAWSVSGQILETQYF. The CDR3 DNA follows: TGTGCCTGGAGTGTATCGGGACAAATTTTGGAGACCCAGTACTTC.

The rearrangement joins TRBV7-8 to TRBJ1-5; the match to TRBD1 covers 10 bases. Germline-derived CDR1 and CDR2 are SGHVS and FQNEAQ. This CDR3 has 17 amino acids. The J segment lost 3 bases and the V segment lost 3 bases, leaving 8 bases of the junction unmatched. CDR3 loop: CASSFRGQGELNQPQHF. Here the CDR3 DNA reads TGTGCCAGCAGCTTCCGCGGACAGGGGGAGCTCAATCAGCCCCAGCATTTT. Together with reference TRBV7-8 and TRBJ1-5, the CDR3 gives the full variable domain: GAGVSQSPRYKVAKRGQDVALRCDPISGHVSLFWYQQALGQGPEFLTYFQNEAQLDKSGLPSDRFFAERPEGSVSTLKIQRTQQEDSAVYLCASSFRGQGELNQPQHFGDGTRLSIL.

The J gene is TRBJ1-6, the V gene TRBV5-1, with D perhaps TRBD1 (5 bases). Trimming shortened V by 0 bases and J by 10 bases, and 14 bases separated the two germline ends. The CDR3 runs 15 residues. From germline, CDR1 is SGHRS and CDR2 YFSETQ. CDR3 sequence: CASSLEGREESPLHF. CDR3 bases: TGCGCCAGCAGCTTGGAAGGCAGGGAGGAATCACCCCTCCACTTT. Full variable domain (rest looked up from reference TRBV5-1 and TRBJ1-6): KAGVTQTPRYLIKTRGQQVTLSCSPISGHRSVSWYQQTPGQGLQFLFEYFSETQRNKGNFPGRFSGRQFSNSRSEMNVSTLELGDSALYLCASSLEGREESPLHFGNGTRLTVT.

The rearrangement uses TRBV4-1 and TRBJ2-1; D perhaps matches TRBD1 (6 bases). The germline V and J ends were trimmed by 1 base and 9 bases, with 16 bases remaining between them. Per germline, CDR1 MGHRA and CDR2 YSYEKL. The CDR3 is 15 residues long. CDR3 region: CASSQGDAGTREQFF. The DNA of the CDR3 is TGCGCCAGCAGCCAAGGGGACGCCGGGACACGTGAGCAGTTCTTC.

The chain employs TRBV14 and TRBJ2-1, with unresolved D. V was trimmed by 4 bases and J by 4 bases, leaving 5 bases between them. The CDR3 is 12 residues long. Germline V lookup: CDR1 SGHDN, CDR2 FVKESK. CDR3 residues: CASSLNYNEQFF. DNA of the CDR3: TGTGCCAGCAGCCTAAATTACAATGAGCAGTTCTTC. The full variable domain, in which reference TRBV14 and TRBJ2-1 provide the parts outside the CDR3, is EAGVTQFPSHSVIEKGQTVTLRCDPISGHDNLYWYRRVMGKEIKFLLHFVKESKQDESGMPNNRFLAERTGGTYSTLKVQPAELEDSGVYFCASSLNYNEQFFGPGTRLTVL.

J is TRBJ1-1 and V is TRBV19; the D is unclear. The V end lost 3 bases, the J end lost 6 bases, and 5 bases lay between the germline ends. The CDR3 has 11 amino acids. CDR1 and CDR2 from the germline V gene are LNHDA and SQIVND (reference sequence). The CDR3 loop reads CASSIHAEAFF. The CDR3 DNA follows: TGTGCCAGTAGTATTCACGCTGAAGCTTTCTTT. The full variable domain, in which reference TRBV19 and TRBJ1-1 provide the parts outside the CDR3, is DGGITQSPKYLFRKEGQNVTLSCEQNLNHDAMYWYRQDPGQGLRLIYYSQIVNDFQKGDIAEGYSVSREKKESFPLTVTSAQKNPTAFYLCASSIHAEAFFGQGTRLTVV.

CDR3 DNA: TGTGCCTGGAGTGTGCATCAGGCCGGGGAGCTGTTTTTT. Translating gives CAWSVHQAGELFF. The V call is TRBV30, the J call TRBJ2-2; D is undetermined. The CDR3 has 13 residues. Germline CDR1 GTSNPN, CDR2 SVGIG (reference sequence). V gave up 0 bases and J gave up 6 bases, with 8 bases separating them.

The chain couples TRBV7-2 to TRBJ1-1; D gene unclear. The CDR3 covers 14 residues. Germline V CDR1 and CDR2: SGHTA, FQGNSA. Trimming removed 1 base at V and 6 bases at J, with 12 bases between. In DNA form, the CDR3 reads TGTGCCAGCAGCTTAGAGTCCGGGATCTCTGAAGCTTTCTTT. This gives the protein CASSLESGISEAFF.

This clone was seen more than once but under ten times. V and J are TRBV4-2 and TRBJ2-5; 13 nucleotides agree with TRBD2. Germline CDR1 is LGHNA and CDR2 is YNFKEQ. The CDR3 has 19 amino acids. With 0 bases clipped from V and 2 bases from J, the junction kept 9 bases outside the gene matches. CDR3 sequence: CASSQDPSGLAGTQETQYF. CDR3 nucleotide sequence: TGTGCCAGCAGCCAAGACCCTTCGGGACTAGCGGGGACGCAAGAGACCCAGTACTTC.

CDR3 sequence reads: CASSIRRGGTGELFF. CDR3 DNA: TGTGCCAGCAGCATAAGGAGGGGAGGAACCGGGGAGCTGTTTTTT. The gene calls are TRBV7-9 and TRBJ2-2, with a possible D match to TRBD2 (6 bases). Germline CDR1 SEHNR, CDR2 FQNEAQ (reference sequence). V was shortened by 5 bases and J by 5 bases, with 15 bases between the two germline ends. This CDR3 region has 15 residues. The entire variable domain, with the rest obtained from reference TRBV7-9 and TRBJ2-2, is as follows: DTGVSQNPRHKITKRGQNVTFRCDPISEHNRLYWYRQTLGQGPEFLTYFQNEAQLEKSRLLSDRFSAERPKGSFSTLEIQRTEQGDSAMYLCASSIRRGGTGELFFGEGSRLTVL.

The sample holds one count of this clone. This chain uses TRBV27 with TRBJ2-2; D remains ambiguous. Germline V gives CDR1 MNHEY, CDR2 SMNVEV (reference sequence). The V and J ends lost 7 bases and 5 bases respectively, with 5 bases between them. There are 11 residues in the CDR3. CDR3 in amino acids: CASTETGELFF. The CDR3 DNA reads TGTGCCAGCACAGAGACCGGGGAGCTGTTTTTT.

The V and J genes are TRBV4-1 and TRBJ1-2; D is perhaps TRBD1 (5 bases). In germline, CDR1 is MGHRA, CDR2 YSYEKL. CDR3 length equals 15 residues. Deletions cut 0 bases from V and 7 bases from J, with 15 bases between. CDR3: CASSQEGLLDGGYTF. The DNA for the CDR3 is TGCGCCAGCAGCCAAGAGGGACTCCTAGACGGTGGCTACACCTTC.

V and J are TRBV5-1 and TRBJ1-4; the D is unclear. CDR1 SGHRS and CDR2 YFSETQ come from the germline V gene. The CDR3 has 15 residues. V lost 2 bases and J 0 bases, leaving 8 bases between the germline ends. CDR3 sequence reads: CASSFSSSTNEKLFF. CDR3 sequence (DNA): TGCGCCAGCAGCTTTAGCTCTTCAACTAATGAAAAACTGTTTTTT.

The V call is TRBV5-1, the J call TRBJ2-1; 10 bases line up with TRBD2. CDR1 SGHRS and CDR2 YFSETQ come from the germline V gene. This CDR3 has 15 amino acids. The J segment lost 6 bases and the V segment lost 0 bases, leaving 3 bases of the junction unmatched. The CDR3 sequence: CASSLELAGINEQFF. The CDR3 nucleotides read TGCGCCAGCAGCTTGGAACTAGCGGGAATCAATGAGCAGTTCTTC.

The V and J genes are TRBV19 and TRBJ2-5, with TRBD2 matching over 8 bases. CDR3 size: 15 residues. The V gene end was trimmed by 4 bases and the J gene end by 4 bases; junction bases not matched to a gene: 8. Germline CDR1 is LNHDA and CDR2 is SQIVND (reference sequence). Written as DNA, the CDR3 is TGTGCCAGTAGTAGGGAGGGACTAGTCGGAGAGACCCAGTACTTC. It yields the protein CASSREGLVGETQYF.

The V and J genes are TRBV6-1 and TRBJ2-3; 10 bases map to TRBD2. J lost 4 bases, V lost 5 bases, and 6 bases had no gene match. Per germline, CDR1 MNHNS and CDR2 SASEGT. CDR3 size: 15 residues. CDR3 nucleotide sequence: TGTGCCAGCAGTTTCCTAGCGGGGGATGCAGATACGCAGTATTTT. Amino acids: CASSFLAGDADTQYF.

This sequence joins TRBV7-2 and TRBJ2-3; D tentatively fits TRBD1 or TRBD2 (5 bases each). In germline, CDR1 is SGHTA, CDR2 FQGNSA. The CDR3 contains 15 residues. Trimming left V 2 bases short and J 4 bases short, with 13 bases between. This CDR3 is CASSLRPGTADTQYF. CDR3 nucleotides: TGTGCCAGCAGCTTAAGACCAGGGACCGCAGATACGCAGTATTTT.

Only a few counts were recorded for this clone. The chain is built from TRBV5-1 and TRBJ2-1; 10 bases map to TRBD2. The junction had 13 bases not matched to a gene; V was cut back by 4 bases and J by 9 bases. Germline loops: CDR1 SGHRS, CDR2 YFSETQ. CDR3 length: 16 amino acids. The CDR3 coding sequence is TGCGCCAGCAGCCCTAGAGCGGGAGGGCGAGAGGGTGAGCAGTTCTTC. Translating it yields CASSPRAGGREGEQFF.

The chain is built from TRBV6-1 and TRBJ1-2; D is uncertain. This CDR3 has 13 amino acids. Germline CDR1 is MNHNS and CDR2 is SASEGT. V lost 4 bases and J 6 bases, leaving 12 bases between the germline ends. The DNA of the CDR3 is TGTGCCAGCAGTGCCAGGCGGGTTGATGGCTACACCTTC. Protein: CASSARRVDGYTF.

This chain joins TRBV9 and TRBJ2-3; TRBD2 agrees at 11 bases. The V and J ends lost 0 bases and 1 base, in that order; junction bases with no gene match: 4. The CDR3 contains 17 residues. Germline CDR1 reads SGDLS; CDR2 reads YYNGEE. In DNA form, the CDR3 reads TGTGCCAGCAGCGTAGGGGCTAGCGGGGGGCGCACAGATACGCAGTATTTT. As protein: CASSVGASGGRTDTQYF. Supplemented by reference TRBV9 and TRBJ2-3, the full variable domain reads DSGVTQTPKHLITATGQRVTLRCSPRSGDLSVYWYQQSLDQGLQFLIQYYNGEERAKGNILERFSAQQFPDLHSELNLSSLELGDSALYFCASSVGASGGRTDTQYFGPGTRLTVL.

The rearrangement uses TRBV9 and TRBJ1-3; TRBD1 might be the D (5 bases). Germline values: CDR1 SGDLS, CDR2 YYNGEE. The CDR3 has 14 residues. The germline V and J ends were trimmed by 4 bases and 4 bases, with 12 bases remaining between them. The CDR3 DNA follows: TGTGCCAGCAGCTTTCGGGGCTCAGGAAACACCATATATTTT. Amino acids: CASSFRGSGNTIYF. Full variable domain (rest looked up from reference TRBV9 and TRBJ1-3): DSGVTQTPKHLITATGQRVTLRCSPRSGDLSVYWYQQSLDQGLQFLIQYYNGEERAKGNILERFSAQQFPDLHSELNLSSLELGDSALYFCASSFRGSGNTIYFGEGSWLTVV.

The CDR3 coding sequence is TGCGCCAGCGGACCGGGACTAGCGGGGCCCCGCTCCTACAATGAGCAGTTCTTC. This translates into CASGPGLAGPRSYNEQFF. The chain uses TRBV5-1 and TRBJ2-1; 13 bases match TRBD2. With 7 bases clipped from V and 0 bases from J, the junction kept 10 bases outside the gene matches. Germline CDR1 and CDR2: SGHRS and YFSETQ. The CDR3 is 18 residues long.

V is TRBV7-8 and J is TRBJ2-7; D remains ambiguous. Deletions cut 1 base from V and 1 base from J, with 8 bases between. The germline CDR1 and CDR2 sequences are SGHVS and FQNEAQ. The CDR3 has 14 residues. CDR3 residues: CASSLGRTSYEQYF. The CDR3 DNA reads as TGTGCCAGCAGCTTAGGTCGTACTTCCTACGAGCAGTACTTC.

The rearrangement uses TRBV25-1 and TRBJ2-1, with D unclear. The length of the CDR3 is 17 residues. The germline V gene has CDR1 MGHDK and CDR2 SYGVNS. Trimming shortened V by 2 bases and J by 6 bases, and 20 bases separated the two germline ends. CDR3 residues: CASSERAERALGNEQFF. CDR3 DNA: TGTGCCAGCAGTGAAAGGGCGGAACGGGCTCTAGGCAATGAGCAGTTCTTC.